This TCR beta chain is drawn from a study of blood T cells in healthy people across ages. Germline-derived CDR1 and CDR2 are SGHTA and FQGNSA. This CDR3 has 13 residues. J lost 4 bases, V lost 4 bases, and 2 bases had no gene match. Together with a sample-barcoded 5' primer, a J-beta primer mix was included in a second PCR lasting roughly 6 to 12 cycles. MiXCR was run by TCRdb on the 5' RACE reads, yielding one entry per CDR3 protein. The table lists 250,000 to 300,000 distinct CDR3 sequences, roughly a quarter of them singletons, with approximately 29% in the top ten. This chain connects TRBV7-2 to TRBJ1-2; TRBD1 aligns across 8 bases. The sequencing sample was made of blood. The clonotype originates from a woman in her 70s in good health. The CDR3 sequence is CASSSTGAYGYTF. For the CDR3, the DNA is TGTGCCAGCAGCTCGACAGGGGCCTATGGCTACACCTTC.